This T cell receptor beta chain was obtained from a study of blood T cell repertoires in COVID-19. TCRdb keeps only in-frame clones here, not all; method: immunoSEQ multiplex PCR. This table holds around 300,000 clones, roughly nine tenths found once. Germline CDR1 is SGHRS and CDR2 is YFSETQ. V lost 4 bases to trimming and J lost 6 bases; unmatched junction nucleotides: 9. The CDR3 sequence is 14 residues long. Sequencing input: PBMCs or T cells enriched from blood (not recorded which). V usage is TRBV5-1 and J usage is TRBJ2-5, with TRBD1 identical over 7 bases. This receptor was taken from a woman aged 35 to 49 who had recovered from COVID-19. DNA of the CDR3: TGCGCCAGCAGCCCGACACAGGGGCAGAAGACCCAGTACTTC. As protein: CASSPTQGQKTQYF.